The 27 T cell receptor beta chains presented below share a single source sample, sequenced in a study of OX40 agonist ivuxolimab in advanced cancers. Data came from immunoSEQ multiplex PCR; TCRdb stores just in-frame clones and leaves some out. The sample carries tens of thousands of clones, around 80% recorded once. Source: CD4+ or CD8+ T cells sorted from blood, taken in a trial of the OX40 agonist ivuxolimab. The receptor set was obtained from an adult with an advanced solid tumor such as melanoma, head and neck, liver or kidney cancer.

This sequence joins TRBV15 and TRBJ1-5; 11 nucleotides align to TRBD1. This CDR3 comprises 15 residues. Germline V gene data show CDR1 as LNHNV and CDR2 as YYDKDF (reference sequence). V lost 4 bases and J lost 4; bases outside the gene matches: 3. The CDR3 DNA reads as TGTGCCACCAGCACGGACAGGGGGCAGAATCAGCCCCAGCATTTT. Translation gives CATSTDRGQNQPQHF.

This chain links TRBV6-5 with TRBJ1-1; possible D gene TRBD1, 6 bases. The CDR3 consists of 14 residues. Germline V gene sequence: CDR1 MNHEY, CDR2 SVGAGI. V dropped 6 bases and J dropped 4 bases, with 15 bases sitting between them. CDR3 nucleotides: TGTGCCAGCAGCTACGGGGGGGCTAGCACTGAAGCTTTCTTT. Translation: CASSYGGASTEAFF.

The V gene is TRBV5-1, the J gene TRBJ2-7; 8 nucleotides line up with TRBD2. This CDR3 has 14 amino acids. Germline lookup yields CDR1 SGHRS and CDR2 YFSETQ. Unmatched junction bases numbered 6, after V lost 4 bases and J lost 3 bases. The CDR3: CASSPLAGNYEQYF. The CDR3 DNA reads TGCGCCAGCAGCCCCCTAGCGGGCAACTACGAGCAGTACTTC.

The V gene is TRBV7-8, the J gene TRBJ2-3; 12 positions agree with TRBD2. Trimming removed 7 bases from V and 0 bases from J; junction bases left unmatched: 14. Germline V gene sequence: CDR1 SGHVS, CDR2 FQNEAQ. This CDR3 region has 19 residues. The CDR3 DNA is TGTGCCAGCAACCCCCAGCCGGCTAGCGGGGGGGCAAGCACAGATACGCAGTATTTT. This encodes CASNPQPASGGASTDTQYF. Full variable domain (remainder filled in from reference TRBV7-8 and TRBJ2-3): GAGVSQSPRYKVAKRGQDVALRCDPISGHVSLFWYQQALGQGPEFLTYFQNEAQLDKSGLPSDRFFAERPEGSVSTLKIQRTQQEDSAVYLCASNPQPASGGASTDTQYFGPGTRLTVL.

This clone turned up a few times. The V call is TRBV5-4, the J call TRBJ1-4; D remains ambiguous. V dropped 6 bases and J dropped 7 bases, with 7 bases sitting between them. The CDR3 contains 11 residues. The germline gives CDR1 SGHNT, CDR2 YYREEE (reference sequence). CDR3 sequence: CASMHVEKLFF. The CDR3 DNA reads TGTGCCAGCATGCACGTTGAAAAACTGTTTTTT.

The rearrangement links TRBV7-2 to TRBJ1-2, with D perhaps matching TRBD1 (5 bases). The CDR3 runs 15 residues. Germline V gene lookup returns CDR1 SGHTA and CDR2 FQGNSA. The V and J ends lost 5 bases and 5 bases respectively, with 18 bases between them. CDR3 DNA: TGTGCCAGCAGCCTCTGGTCAGGGACCGATTATGGCTACACCTTC. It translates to CASSLWSGTDYGYTF.

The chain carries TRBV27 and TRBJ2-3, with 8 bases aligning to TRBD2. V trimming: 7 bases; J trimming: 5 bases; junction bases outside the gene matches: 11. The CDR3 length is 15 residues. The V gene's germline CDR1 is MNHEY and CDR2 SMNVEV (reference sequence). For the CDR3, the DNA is TGTGCCAGCACCCCCCCCGGGGGGGGACAAGATACGCAGTATTTT. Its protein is CASTPPGGGQDTQYF.

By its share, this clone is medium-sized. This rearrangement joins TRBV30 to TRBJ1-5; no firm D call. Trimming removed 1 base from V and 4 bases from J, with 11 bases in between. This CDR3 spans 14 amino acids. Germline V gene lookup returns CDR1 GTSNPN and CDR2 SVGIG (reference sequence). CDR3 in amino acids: CAWSANSVNQPQHF. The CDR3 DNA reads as TGTGCCTGGAGTGCGAACAGCGTGAATCAGCCCCAGCATTTT.

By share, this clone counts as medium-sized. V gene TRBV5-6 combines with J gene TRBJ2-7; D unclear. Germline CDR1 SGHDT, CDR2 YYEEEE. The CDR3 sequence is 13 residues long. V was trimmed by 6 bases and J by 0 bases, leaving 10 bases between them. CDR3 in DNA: TGTGCCAGCATGAACGGAATCTCCTACGAGCAGTACTTC. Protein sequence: CASMNGISYEQYF.

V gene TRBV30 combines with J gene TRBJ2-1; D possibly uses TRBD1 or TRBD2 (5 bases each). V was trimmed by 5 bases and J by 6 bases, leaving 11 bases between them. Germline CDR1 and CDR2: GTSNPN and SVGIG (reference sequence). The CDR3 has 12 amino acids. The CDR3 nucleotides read TGTGCCTGGGGTGGGACGATCAATGAGCAGTTCTTC. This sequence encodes CAWGGTINEQFF. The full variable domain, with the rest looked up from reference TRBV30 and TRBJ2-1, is SQTIHQWPATLVQPVGSPLSLECTVEGTSNPNLYWYRQAAGRGLQLLFYSVGIGQISSEVPQNLSASRPQDRQFILSSKKLLLSDSGFYLCAWGGTINEQFFGPGTRLTVL.

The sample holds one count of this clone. Here the CDR3 DNA reads TGTGCCAGCAGTTTAATGGCACAGCGACGCCAGCCCCAGCATTTT. As protein: CASSLMAQRRQPQHF. The chain carries TRBV28 and TRBJ1-5, with D hard to call. The CDR3 has 15 residues. CDR1 is MDHEN and CDR2 is SYDVKM in the germline V gene. Trimming cost V 2 bases and J 7 bases, with 15 bases left between them.

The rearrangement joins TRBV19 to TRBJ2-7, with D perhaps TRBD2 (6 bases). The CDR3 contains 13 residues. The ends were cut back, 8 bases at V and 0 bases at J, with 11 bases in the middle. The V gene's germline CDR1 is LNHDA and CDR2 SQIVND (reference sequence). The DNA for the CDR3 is TGTGCCAGTGGAGCTAGCGTCTCCTACGAGCAGTACTTC. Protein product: CASGASVSYEQYF.

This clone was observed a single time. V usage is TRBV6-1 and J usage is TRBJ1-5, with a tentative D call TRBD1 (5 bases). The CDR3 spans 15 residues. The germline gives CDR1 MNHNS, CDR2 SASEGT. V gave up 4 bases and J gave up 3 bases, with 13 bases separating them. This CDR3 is CASSARTPTNQPQHF. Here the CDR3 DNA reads TGTGCCAGCAGTGCCCGGACACCTACCAATCAGCCCCAGCATTTT.

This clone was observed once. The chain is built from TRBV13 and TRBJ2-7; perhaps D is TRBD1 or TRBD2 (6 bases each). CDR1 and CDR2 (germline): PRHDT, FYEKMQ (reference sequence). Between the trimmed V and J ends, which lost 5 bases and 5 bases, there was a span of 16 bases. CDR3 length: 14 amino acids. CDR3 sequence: CASSPGDIYHEQYF. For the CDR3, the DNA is TGTGCCAGCAGCCCGGGGGACATCTACCACGAGCAGTACTTC.

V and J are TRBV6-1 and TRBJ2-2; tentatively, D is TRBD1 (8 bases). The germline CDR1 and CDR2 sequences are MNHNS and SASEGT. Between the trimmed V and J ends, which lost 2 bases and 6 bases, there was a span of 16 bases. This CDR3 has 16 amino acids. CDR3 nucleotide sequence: TGTGCCAGCAGTGAATTCCACAGGGGGGGAGCCGGGGAGCTGTTTTTT. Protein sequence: CASSEFHRGGAGELFF.

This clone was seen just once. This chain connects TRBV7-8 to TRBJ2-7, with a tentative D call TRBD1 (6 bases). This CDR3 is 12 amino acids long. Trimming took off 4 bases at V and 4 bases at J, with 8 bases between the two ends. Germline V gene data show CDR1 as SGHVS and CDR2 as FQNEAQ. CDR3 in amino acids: CASSSGQYEQYF. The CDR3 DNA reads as TGTGCCAGCAGCTCCGGACAGTACGAGCAGTACTTC.

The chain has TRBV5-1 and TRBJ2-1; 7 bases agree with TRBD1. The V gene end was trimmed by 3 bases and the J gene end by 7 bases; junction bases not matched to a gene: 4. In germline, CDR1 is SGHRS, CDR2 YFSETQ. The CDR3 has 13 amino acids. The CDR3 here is CASSYTDRNEQFF. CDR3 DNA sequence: TGCGCCAGCAGCTACACGGACAGGAATGAGCAGTTCTTC.

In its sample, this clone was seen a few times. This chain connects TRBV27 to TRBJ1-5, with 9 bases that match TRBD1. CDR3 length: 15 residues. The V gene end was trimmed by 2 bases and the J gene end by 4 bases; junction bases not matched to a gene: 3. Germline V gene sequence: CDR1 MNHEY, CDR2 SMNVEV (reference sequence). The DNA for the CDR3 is TGTGCCAGCAGTTTAGGGACAGGGTCGAATCAGCCCCAGCATTTT. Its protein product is CASSLGTGSNQPQHF.

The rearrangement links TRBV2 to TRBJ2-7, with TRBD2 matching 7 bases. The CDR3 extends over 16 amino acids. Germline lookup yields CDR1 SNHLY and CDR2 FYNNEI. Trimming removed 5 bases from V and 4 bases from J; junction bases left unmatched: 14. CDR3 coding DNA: TGTGCCAGCAGTATAACTAGCGTAGGATTCCCATACGAGCAGTACTTC. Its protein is CASSITSVGFPYEQYF.

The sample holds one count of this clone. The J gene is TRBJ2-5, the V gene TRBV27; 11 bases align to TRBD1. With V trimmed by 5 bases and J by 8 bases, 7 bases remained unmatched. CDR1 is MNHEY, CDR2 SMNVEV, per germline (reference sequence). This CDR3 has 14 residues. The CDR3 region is CASSGSDRGQTQYF. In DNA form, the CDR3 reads TGTGCCAGCAGTGGATCGGACAGGGGGCAAACCCAGTACTTC.

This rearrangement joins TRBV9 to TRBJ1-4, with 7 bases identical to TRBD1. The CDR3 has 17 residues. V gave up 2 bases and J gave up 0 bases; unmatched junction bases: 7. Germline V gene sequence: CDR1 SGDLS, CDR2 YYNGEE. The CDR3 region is CASSVTGSPATNEKLFF. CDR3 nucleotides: TGTGCCAGCAGCGTGACAGGGTCTCCTGCAACTAATGAAAAACTGTTTTTT.

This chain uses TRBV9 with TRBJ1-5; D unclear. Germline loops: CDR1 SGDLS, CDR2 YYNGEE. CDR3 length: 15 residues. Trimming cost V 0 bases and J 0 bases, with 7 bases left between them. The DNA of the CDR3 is TGTGCCAGCAGCGTAGAAGGAAATAGCAATCAGCCCCAGCATTTT. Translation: CASSVEGNSNQPQHF.

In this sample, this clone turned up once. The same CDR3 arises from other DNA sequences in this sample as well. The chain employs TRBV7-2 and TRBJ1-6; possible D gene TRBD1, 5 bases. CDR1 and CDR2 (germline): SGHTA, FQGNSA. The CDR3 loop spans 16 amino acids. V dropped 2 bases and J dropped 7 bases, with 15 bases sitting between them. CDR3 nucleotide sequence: TGTGCCAGCAGCTTAAGCCTGGGGAGGGGCAATTCACCCCTCCACTTT. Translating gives CASSLSLGRGNSPLHF.

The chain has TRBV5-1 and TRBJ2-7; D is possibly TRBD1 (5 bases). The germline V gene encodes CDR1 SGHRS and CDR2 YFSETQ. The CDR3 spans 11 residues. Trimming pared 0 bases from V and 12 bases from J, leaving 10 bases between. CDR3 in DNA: TGCGCCAGCAGCTTGGGACAGCTGTGGTACTTC. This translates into CASSLGQLWYF.

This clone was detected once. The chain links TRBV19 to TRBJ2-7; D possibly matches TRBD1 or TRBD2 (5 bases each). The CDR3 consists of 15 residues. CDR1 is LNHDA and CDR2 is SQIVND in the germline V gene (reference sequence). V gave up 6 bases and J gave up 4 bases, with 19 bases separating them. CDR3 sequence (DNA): TGTGCCAGTAGGAAAGTCTATCTGGGGGAGTACGAGCAGTACTTC. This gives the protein CASRKVYLGEYEQYF. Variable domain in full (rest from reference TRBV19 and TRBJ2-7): DGGITQSPKYLFRKEGQNVTLSCEQNLNHDAMYWYRQDPGQGLRLIYYSQIVNDFQKGDIAEGYSVSREKKESFPLTVTSAQKNPTAFYLCASRKVYLGEYEQYFGPGTRLTVT.

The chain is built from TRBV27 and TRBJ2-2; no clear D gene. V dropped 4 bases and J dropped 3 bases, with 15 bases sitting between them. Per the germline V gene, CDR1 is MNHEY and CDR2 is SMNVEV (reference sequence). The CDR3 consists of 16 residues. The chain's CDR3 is CASSSSKGGYTGELFF. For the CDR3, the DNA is TGTGCCAGCAGTTCATCCAAGGGTGGGTACACCGGGGAGCTGTTTTTT.

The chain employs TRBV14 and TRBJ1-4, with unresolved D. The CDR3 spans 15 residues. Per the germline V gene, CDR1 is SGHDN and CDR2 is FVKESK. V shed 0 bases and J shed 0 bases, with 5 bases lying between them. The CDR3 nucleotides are TGTGCCAGCAGCCAAGACAGAGCAACTAATGAAAAACTGTTTTTT. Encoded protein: CASSQDRATNEKLFF.